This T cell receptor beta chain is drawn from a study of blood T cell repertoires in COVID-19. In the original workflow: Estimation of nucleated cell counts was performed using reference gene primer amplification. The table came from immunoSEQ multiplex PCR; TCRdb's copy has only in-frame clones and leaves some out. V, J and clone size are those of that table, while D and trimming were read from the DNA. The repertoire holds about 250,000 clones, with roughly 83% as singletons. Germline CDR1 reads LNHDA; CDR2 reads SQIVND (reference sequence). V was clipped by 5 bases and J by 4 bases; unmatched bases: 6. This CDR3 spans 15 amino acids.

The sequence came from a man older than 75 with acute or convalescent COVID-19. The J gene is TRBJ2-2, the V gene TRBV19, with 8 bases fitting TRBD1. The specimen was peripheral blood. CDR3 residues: CASSRRTGITGELFF. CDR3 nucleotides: TGTGCCAGTAGTCGCCGGACAGGGATCACCGGGGAGCTGTTTTTT.